This passage covers 24 T cell receptor beta chains from one sample sequenced in a study of blood T cells in healthy people across ages. Through a sample-barcoded 5' primer and a J-beta primer mix, a second PCR was run for roughly 6 to 12 cycles. TCRdb ran MiXCR on the 5' RACE reads and lists one entry per CDR3 protein. Of around 1.1 million distinct CDR3 sequences listed, 30% to 40% were seen once; the top ten hold over 10%. The sample comprised blood. The receptor set was obtained from a man younger than 35 in good health.

The chain is built from TRBV25-1 and TRBJ1-4; 9 bases agree with TRBD1. The CDR3 loop spans 14 amino acids. The junction had 6 bases not matched to a gene; V was cut back by 7 bases and J by 6 bases. The germline CDR1 and CDR2 sequences are MGHDK and SYGVNS. CDR3 amino acids: CASMQTGGDEKLFF. CDR3 nucleotides: TGTGCCAGCATGCAGACAGGGGGGGATGAAAAACTGTTTTTT.

This clonotype occurred a few times. The V call is TRBV12-3 or TRBV12-4, the J call TRBJ2-3, with 15 bases aligning to TRBD2. There are 17 residues in the CDR3. With 4 bases clipped from V and 5 bases from J, the junction kept 7 bases outside the gene matches. CDR3 DNA sequence: TGTGCCAGCAGTTCCCGGACTAGCGGGGGGGCCAGAGATACGCAGTATTTT. Translation gives CASSSRTSGGARDTQYF.

This clonotype was counted only a few times. The rearrangement uses TRBV9 and TRBJ2-1; D is undetermined. From germline, CDR1 is SGDLS and CDR2 YYNGEE. This CDR3 is 12 amino acids long. V was cut by 4 bases and J by 8 bases, with 10 bases left in between. The CDR3 sequence is CASSHGSYEQFF. As DNA, the CDR3 is TGTGCCAGCAGCCATGGTAGCTATGAGCAGTTCTTC.

The V gene is TRBV27, the J gene TRBJ1-5; 7 bases map to TRBD1. Germline CDR1 and CDR2: MNHEY and SMNVEV (reference sequence). V shed 0 bases, J shed 4 bases, and the junction held 6 bases outside the gene matches. CDR3 length: 16 residues. Here the CDR3 reads CASSLSGTETNQPQHF. CDR3 nucleotide sequence: TGTGCCAGCAGTTTATCCGGGACAGAGACGAATCAGCCCCAGCATTTT.

This clonotype was recorded a few times. The rearrangement uses TRBV2 and TRBJ1-2, with D unresolved. The length of the CDR3 is 14 residues. Germline V lookup: CDR1 SNHLY, CDR2 FYNNEI. The V and J ends lost 4 bases and 7 bases respectively, with 16 bases between them. CDR3 amino acids: CASSVISPGPGYTF. CDR3 nucleotide sequence: TGTGCCAGCAGTGTGATTTCTCCAGGCCCTGGCTACACCTTC.

V usage is TRBV4-3 and J usage is TRBJ1-2; D perhaps matches TRBD1 (5 bases). V was shortened by 0 bases and J by 7 bases, with 15 bases between the two germline ends. Germline-derived CDR1 and CDR2 are LGHNA and YSLEER. CDR3 size: 15 residues. CDR3 protein: CASSQDLIGASGYTF. CDR3 bases: TGCGCCAGCAGCCAAGATCTTATAGGGGCAAGTGGCTACACCTTC.

The genes are TRBV4-2 and TRBJ1-2, with a possible D match to TRBD1 (6 bases). V lost 3 bases, J lost 1 base, and 18 bases lay in between. CDR1 is LGHNA and CDR2 is YNFKEQ in the germline V gene. This CDR3 is 17 amino acids long. The CDR3 loop reads CASSQVSDSKNNYGYTF. The CDR3 bases are TGTGCCAGCAGCCAGGTCTCGGACAGCAAGAATAACTATGGCTACACCTTC.

This clonotype was seen a few times. The chain has TRBV7-6 and TRBJ1-6; no definite D call. Trimming took 0 bases from V and 9 from J, leaving 6 bases between them. From germline, CDR1 is SGHVS and CDR2 FNYEAQ. This CDR3 contains 13 residues. CDR3 DNA: TGTGCCAGCAGCTTAGCGCATGGTTCACCCCTCCACTTT. This codes for CASSLAHGSPLHF. Filled out from reference TRBV7-6 and TRBJ1-6, the complete variable domain reads GAGVSQSPRYKVTKRGQDVALRCDPISGHVSLYWYRQALGQGPEFLTYFNYEAQQDKSGLPNDRFSAERPEGSISTLTIQRTEQRDSAMYRCASSLAHGSPLHFGNGTRLTVT.

There are a few counts of this clonotype. The chain carries TRBV6-6 and TRBJ1-5, with 7 bases matching TRBD1. J lost 2 bases, V lost 6 bases, and 10 bases had no gene match. This CDR3 comprises 16 residues. Germline V gene data show CDR1 as MNHNY and CDR2 as SVGAGI (reference sequence). CDR3 in amino acids: CASRPQGGDGNQPQHF. The CDR3 nucleotides read TGTGCCAGCAGACCTCAGGGGGGAGATGGCAATCAGCCCCAGCATTTT.

The J gene is TRBJ1-2, the V gene TRBV29-1; D is undetermined. The CDR3 covers 12 residues. CDR1 is SQVTM, CDR2 ANQGSEA, per germline. The germline V and J ends were trimmed by 7 bases and 7 bases, with 16 bases remaining between them. CDR3 nucleotides: TGCAGCGCGGGAGAGGTAGGATCTGGCTACACCTTC. Its protein product is CSAGEVGSGYTF.

On this clonotype itself: Possible read error: a much larger clone is one base away. The chain has TRBV30 and TRBJ1-4; weak D call: TRBD1 (5 bases). The CDR3 spans 14 residues. The germline CDR1 and CDR2 sequences are GTSNPN and SVGIG (reference sequence). Between the trimmed V and J ends, which lost 2 bases and 3 bases, there was a span of 10 bases. CDR3 in amino acids: CAWSLGTANEKLFF. As DNA, the CDR3 is TGTGCCTGGAGTCTGGGGACGGCTAATGAAAAACTGTTTTTT. Full variable domain (outside the CDR3, taken from reference TRBV30 and TRBJ1-4): SQTIHQWPATLVQPVGSPLSLECTVEGTSNPNLYWYRQAAGRGLQLLFYSVGIGQISSEVPQNLSASRPQDRQFILSSKKLLLSDSGFYLCAWSLGTANEKLFFGSGTQLSVL.

This chain connects TRBV20-1 to TRBJ1-3, with D possibly TRBD1 on 5 matching bases. V lost 6 bases and J lost 3, with 15 bases in between. CDR3 length: 14 amino acids. CDR1 DFQATT and CDR2 SNEGSKA come from the germline V gene (reference sequence). Here the CDR3 DNA reads TGCAGTGCCCCGGGACCAGGCAATGGAAACACCATATATTTT. Translated: CSAPGPGNGNTIYF.

This clonotype was detected many times. This CDR3 is CASSLGGRGPGEKLFF. The CDR3 region has the DNA TGTGCCAGCAGCTTAGGGGGACGAGGACCGGGTGAAAAACTGTTTTTT. The genes are TRBV7-2 and TRBJ1-4; possible D gene TRBD1, 5 bases. Germline loops: CDR1 SGHTA, CDR2 FQGNSA. The CDR3 is made up of 16 amino acids. The V gene lost 1 base and the J gene lost 7 bases, with 16 bases spanning the gap.

This clonotype was seen only a few times. The gene calls are TRBV6-5 and TRBJ2-7; D ambiguous. The germline gives CDR1 MNHEY, CDR2 SVGAGI. The CDR3 has 15 amino acids. The V end was cut by 2 bases, the J end by 7 bases, with 18 bases between. The CDR3 protein is CASSYGPVATDEQYF. The CDR3 DNA reads as TGTGCCAGCAGTTACGGGCCTGTCGCCACCGATGAGCAGTACTTC.

This clonotype was counted a few times. The rearrangement links TRBV29-1 to TRBJ1-1; a weak D match, TRBD1 (5 bases). Germline CDR1 and CDR2: SQVTM and ANQGSEA. V was pared by 2 bases and J by 1 base, with 11 bases between. There are 14 residues in the CDR3. The CDR3: CSVEIDSGNTEAFF. DNA for the CDR3: TGCAGCGTTGAAATAGACAGCGGGAACACTGAAGCTTTCTTT.

This clonotype was seen a handful of times. This chain joins TRBV20-1 and TRBJ2-1, with D hard to call. CDR3 length: 11 amino acids. In germline, CDR1 is DFQATT, CDR2 SNEGSKA (reference sequence). With 5 bases removed from V and 10 bases from J, the gap between germline ends came to 12 bases. The CDR3 region has the DNA TGCAGTGCTGGACCTATCGACGAGCAGTTCTTC. It yields the protein CSAGPIDEQFF.

This clonotype was found a few times. V is TRBV18 and J is TRBJ1-2; D gene uncertain. The CDR3 has 13 residues. V gave up 5 bases and J gave up 8 bases, with 15 bases separating them. Germline lookup yields CDR1 KGHSH and CDR2 LQKENI. In DNA form, the CDR3 reads TGTGCCAGCTCAAAGGACCGAACGCCAGGCTACACCTTC. Its protein is CASSKDRTPGYTF.

The chain uses TRBV29-1 and TRBJ2-1; tentatively, D is TRBD1 or TRBD2 (7 bases each). The CDR3 extends over 11 amino acids. The V end was cut by 7 bases, the J end by 15 bases, with 19 bases between. Germline-derived CDR1 and CDR2 are SQVTM and ANQGSEA. The CDR3 DNA sequence: TGCAGCGGTTACAGGGGAGGGTCTCTGTTCTTC. It encodes CSGYRGGSLFF.

This clonotype has a count of ten or more. The gene calls are TRBV9 and TRBJ2-5; D gene ambiguous. The V end lost 4 bases, the J end lost 5 bases, and 15 bases lay between the germline ends. Germline lookup yields CDR1 SGDLS and CDR2 YYNGEE. There are 14 residues in the CDR3. The CDR3 sequence is CASSIDFPPETQYF. Here the CDR3 DNA reads TGTGCCAGCAGCATCGACTTTCCCCCCGAGACCCAGTACTTC.

The chain combines TRBV20-1 with TRBJ2-2; 9 bases agree with TRBD1. Germline V gene data show CDR1 as DFQATT and CDR2 as SNEGSKA (reference sequence). The CDR3 has 14 residues. The J segment lost 4 bases and the V segment lost 4 bases, leaving 4 bases of the junction unmatched. The CDR3 loop reads CSAIGQGTTGELFF. The DNA for the CDR3 is TGCAGTGCTATAGGACAGGGGACCACCGGGGAGCTGTTTTTT.

This chain uses TRBV20-1 with TRBJ1-1, with D perhaps TRBD1 (5 bases). V lost 4 bases, J lost 0 bases, and 12 bases lay in between. Per germline, CDR1 DFQATT and CDR2 SNEGSKA (reference sequence). The CDR3 is 14 residues long. The chain's CDR3 is CSATSGTVNTEAFF. CDR3 nucleotides: TGCAGTGCTACCTCCGGGACGGTGAACACTGAAGCTTTCTTT.

This chain uses TRBV18 with TRBJ2-1; tentatively, D is TRBD1 (5 bases). Trimming removed 3 bases from V and 0 bases from J, with 12 bases in between. Germline values: CDR1 KGHSH, CDR2 LQKENI. CDR3 length equals 16 residues. The CDR3 loop is CASSPVDDSSYNEQFF. In DNA, the CDR3 is TGTGCCAGCTCACCGGTGGACGACAGCTCCTACAATGAGCAGTTCTTC.

This clonotype came up many times. V usage is TRBV12-3 or TRBV12-4 and J usage is TRBJ1-2, with D tentatively TRBD1 (6 bases). Trimming took off 1 base at V and 4 bases at J, with 7 bases between the two ends. This CDR3 contains 13 residues. The CDR3 loop reads CASSLEGGYGYTF. In DNA form, the CDR3 reads TGTGCCAGCAGTTTAGAGGGGGGCTATGGCTACACCTTC.

The chain joins TRBV20-1 to TRBJ2-3; D remains unclear. The CDR3 loop spans 11 amino acids. Germline V gives CDR1 DFQATT, CDR2 SNEGSKA (reference sequence). V dropped 5 bases and J dropped 4 bases, with 7 bases sitting between them. The CDR3 nucleotides are TGCAGTGCTGACAATCCAGATACGCAGTATTTT. This translates into CSADNPDTQYF.